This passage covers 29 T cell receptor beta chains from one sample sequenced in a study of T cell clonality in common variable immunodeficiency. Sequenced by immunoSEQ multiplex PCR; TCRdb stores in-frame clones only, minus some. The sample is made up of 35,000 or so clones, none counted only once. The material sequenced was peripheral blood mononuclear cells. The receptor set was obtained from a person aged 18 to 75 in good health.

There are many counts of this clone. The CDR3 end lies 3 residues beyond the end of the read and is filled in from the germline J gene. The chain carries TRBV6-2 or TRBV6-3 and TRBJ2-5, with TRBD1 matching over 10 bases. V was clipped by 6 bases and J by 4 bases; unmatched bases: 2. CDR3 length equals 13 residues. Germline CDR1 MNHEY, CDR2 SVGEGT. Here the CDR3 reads CASRRTGGETQYF. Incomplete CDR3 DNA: TGTGCCAGCAGGCGGACAGGGGGAGAGACC.

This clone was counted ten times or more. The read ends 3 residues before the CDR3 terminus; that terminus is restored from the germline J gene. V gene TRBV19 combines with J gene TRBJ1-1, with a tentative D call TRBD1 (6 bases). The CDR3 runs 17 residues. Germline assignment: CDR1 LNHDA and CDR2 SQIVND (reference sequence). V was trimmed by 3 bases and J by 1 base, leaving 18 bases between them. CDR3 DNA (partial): TGTGCCAGTAGTATCTCCCCCCCGGGACACAGGAACACTGAA. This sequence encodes CASSISPPGHRNTE. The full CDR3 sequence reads CASSISPPGHRNTEAFF.

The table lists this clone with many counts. The CDR3 bases that were read are TGCAGTGCAACCAAGGGGGCCAGTAACTATGGC. Its protein product is CSATKGASNYG. The entire CDR3 protein is CSATKGASNYGYTF. The rearrangement joins TRBV20-1 to TRBJ1-2; 7 bases agree with TRBD1. The CDR3 extends 3 residues past the end of the read, so its final part is completed from the germline J gene. The CDR3 spans 14 residues. Per germline, CDR1 DFQATT and CDR2 SNEGSKA (reference sequence). Unmatched junction bases numbered 8, after V lost 6 bases and J lost 1 base.

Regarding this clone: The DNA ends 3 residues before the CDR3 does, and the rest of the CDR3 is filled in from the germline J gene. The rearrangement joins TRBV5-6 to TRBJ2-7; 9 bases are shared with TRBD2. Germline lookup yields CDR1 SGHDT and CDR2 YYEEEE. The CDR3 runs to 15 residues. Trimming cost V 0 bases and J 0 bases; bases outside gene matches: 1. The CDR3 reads CASSLGLAVSYEQYF. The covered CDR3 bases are TGTGCCAGCAGCTTGGGACTAGCGGTCTCCTACGAG.

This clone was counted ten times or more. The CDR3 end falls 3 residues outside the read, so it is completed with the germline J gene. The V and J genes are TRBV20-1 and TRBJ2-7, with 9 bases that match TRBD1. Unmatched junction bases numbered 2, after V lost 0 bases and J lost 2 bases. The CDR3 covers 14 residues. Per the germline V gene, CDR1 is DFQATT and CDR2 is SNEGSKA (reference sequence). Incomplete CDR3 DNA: TGCAGTGCTAGAGAGGACAGGGGAACCTACGAG. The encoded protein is CSAREDRGTYE. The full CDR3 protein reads CSAREDRGTYEQYF.

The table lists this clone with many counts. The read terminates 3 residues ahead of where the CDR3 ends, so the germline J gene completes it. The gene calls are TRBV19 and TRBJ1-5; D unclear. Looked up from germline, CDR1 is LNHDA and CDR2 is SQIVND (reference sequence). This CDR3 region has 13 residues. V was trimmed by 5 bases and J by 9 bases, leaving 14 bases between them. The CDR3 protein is CASSGSRELPQHF. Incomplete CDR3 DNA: TGTGCCAGTAGTGGCTCTAGAGAGCTGCCC. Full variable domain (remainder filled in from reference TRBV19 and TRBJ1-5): DGGITQSPKYLFRKEGQNVTLSCEQNLNHDAMYWYRQDPGQGLRLIYYSQIVNDFQKGDIAEGYSVSREKKESFPLTVTSAQKNPTAFYLCASSGSRELPQHFGDGTRLSIL.

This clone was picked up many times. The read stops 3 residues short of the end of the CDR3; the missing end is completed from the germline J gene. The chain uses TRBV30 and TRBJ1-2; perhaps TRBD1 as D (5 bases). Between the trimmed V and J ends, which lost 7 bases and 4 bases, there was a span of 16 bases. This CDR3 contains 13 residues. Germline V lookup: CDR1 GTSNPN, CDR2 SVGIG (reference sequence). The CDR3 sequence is CASTGGVGYGYTF. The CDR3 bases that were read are TGTGCCTCGACGGGGGGGGTGGGCTATGGC.

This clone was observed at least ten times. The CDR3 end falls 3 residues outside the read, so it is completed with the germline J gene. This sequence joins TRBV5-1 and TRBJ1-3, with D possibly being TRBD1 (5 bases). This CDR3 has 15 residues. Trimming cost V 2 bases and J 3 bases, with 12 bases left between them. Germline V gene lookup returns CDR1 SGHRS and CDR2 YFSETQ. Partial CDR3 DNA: TGCGCCAGCAGCTTAGTGGCAGGGAGTGGAAACACC. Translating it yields CASSLVAGSGNT. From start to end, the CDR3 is CASSLVAGSGNTIYF.

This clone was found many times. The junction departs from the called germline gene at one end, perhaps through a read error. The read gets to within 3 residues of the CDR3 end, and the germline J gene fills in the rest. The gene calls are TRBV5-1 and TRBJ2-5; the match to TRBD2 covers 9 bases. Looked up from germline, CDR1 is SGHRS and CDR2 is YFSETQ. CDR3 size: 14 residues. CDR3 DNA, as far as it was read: TGCGCCACCAGCGGGGGGTCGGGACAAGAGACC. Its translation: CATSGGSGQET. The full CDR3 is CATSGGSGQETQYF.

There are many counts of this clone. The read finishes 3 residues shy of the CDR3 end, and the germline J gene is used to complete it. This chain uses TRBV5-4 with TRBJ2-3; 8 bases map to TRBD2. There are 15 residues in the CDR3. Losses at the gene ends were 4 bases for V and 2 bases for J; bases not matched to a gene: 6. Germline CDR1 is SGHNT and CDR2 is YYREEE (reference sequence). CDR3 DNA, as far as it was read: TGTGCCAGCAGCAAGACTAGCGAAGCCACAGATACG. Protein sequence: CASSKTSEATDT. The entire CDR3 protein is CASSKTSEATDTQYF.

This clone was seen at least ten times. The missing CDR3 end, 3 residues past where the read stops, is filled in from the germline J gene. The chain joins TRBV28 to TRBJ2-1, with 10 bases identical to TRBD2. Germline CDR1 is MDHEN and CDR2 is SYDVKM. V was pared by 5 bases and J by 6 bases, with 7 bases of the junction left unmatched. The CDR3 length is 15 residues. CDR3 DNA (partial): TGTGCCAGCAGTCCAGCCGGGACTAGCGTCAATGAG. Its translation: CASSPAGTSVNE. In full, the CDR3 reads CASSPAGTSVNEQFF.

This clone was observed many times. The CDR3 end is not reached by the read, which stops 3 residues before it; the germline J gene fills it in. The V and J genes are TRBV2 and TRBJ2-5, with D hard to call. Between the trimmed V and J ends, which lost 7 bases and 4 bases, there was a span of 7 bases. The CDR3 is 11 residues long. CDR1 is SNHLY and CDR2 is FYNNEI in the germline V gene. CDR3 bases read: TGTGCCAGCATGGCTTTAGAGACC. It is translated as CASMALET. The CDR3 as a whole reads CASMALETQYF.

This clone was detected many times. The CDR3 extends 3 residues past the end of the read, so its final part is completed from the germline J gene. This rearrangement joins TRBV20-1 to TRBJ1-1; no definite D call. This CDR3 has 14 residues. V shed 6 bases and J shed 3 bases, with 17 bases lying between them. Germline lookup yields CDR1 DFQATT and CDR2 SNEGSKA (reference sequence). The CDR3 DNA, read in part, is TGCAGTGCCCGGAGGAGGGTGTTGGACACTGAA. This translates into CSARRRVLDTE. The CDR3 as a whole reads CSARRRVLDTEAFF.

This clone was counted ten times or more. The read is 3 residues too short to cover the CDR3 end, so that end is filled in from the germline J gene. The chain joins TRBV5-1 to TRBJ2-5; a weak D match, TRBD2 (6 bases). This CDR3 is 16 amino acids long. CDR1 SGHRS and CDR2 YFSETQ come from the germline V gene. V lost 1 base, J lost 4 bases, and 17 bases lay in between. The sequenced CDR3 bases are TGCGCCAGCAGCTTGTTACCCGGGGGTCTGGCAGAGACC. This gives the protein CASSLLPGGLAET. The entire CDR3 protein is CASSLLPGGLAETQYF.

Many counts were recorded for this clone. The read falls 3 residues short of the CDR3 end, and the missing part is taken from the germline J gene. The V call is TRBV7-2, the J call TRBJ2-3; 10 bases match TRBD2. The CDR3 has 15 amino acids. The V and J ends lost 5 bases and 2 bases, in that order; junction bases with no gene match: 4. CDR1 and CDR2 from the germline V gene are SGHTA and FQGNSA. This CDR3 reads CASSQGLAFTDTQYF. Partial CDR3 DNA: TGTGCCAGCAGCCAGGGACTAGCGTTCACAGATACG.

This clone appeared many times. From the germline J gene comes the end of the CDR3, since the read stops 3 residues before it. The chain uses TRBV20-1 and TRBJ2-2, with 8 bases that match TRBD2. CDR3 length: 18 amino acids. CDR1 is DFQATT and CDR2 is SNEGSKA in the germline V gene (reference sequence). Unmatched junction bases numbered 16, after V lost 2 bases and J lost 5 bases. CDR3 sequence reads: CSARLSLAGGSWTGELFF. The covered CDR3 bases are TGCAGTGCTAGACTATCCCTAGCGGGCGGGTCTTGGACCGGGGAG.

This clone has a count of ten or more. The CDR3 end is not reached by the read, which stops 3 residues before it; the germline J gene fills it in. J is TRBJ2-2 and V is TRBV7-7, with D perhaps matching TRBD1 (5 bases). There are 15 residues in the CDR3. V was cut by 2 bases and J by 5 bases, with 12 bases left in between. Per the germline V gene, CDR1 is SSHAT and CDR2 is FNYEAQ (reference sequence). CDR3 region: CASSLRQGGTGELFF. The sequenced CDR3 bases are TGTGCCAGCAGCTTAAGGCAGGGTGGTACCGGGGAG. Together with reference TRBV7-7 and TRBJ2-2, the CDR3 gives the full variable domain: GAGVSQSPRYKVTKRGQDVTLRCDPISSHATLYWYQQALGQGPEFLTYFNYEAQPDKSGLPSDRFSAERPEGSISTLTIQRTEQRDSAMYRCASSLRQGGTGELFFGEGSRLTVL.

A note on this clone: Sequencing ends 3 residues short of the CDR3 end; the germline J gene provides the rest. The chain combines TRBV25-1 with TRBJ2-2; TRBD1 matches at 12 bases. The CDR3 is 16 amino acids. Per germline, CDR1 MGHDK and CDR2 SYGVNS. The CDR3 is CASSEFGTGGSVGLFF. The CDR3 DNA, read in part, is TGTGCCAGCAGTGAATTTGGGACAGGGGGCTCAGTCGGG.

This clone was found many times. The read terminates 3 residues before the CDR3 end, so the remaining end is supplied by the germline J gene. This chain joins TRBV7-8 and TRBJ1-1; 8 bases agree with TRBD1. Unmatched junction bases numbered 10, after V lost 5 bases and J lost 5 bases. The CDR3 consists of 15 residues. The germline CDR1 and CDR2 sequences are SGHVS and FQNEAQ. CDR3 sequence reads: CASSLPTGAGTEAFF. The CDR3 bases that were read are TGTGCCAGCAGCCTACCGACAGGGGCAGGGACTGAA.

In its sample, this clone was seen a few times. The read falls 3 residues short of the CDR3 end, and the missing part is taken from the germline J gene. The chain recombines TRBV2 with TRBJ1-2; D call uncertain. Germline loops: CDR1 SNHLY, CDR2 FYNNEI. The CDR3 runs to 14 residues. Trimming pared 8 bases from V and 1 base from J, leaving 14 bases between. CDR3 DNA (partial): TGTGCCAGCGAGCGTCACGACCTTAACTATGGC. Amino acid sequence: CASERHDLNYG. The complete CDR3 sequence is CASERHDLNYGYTF.

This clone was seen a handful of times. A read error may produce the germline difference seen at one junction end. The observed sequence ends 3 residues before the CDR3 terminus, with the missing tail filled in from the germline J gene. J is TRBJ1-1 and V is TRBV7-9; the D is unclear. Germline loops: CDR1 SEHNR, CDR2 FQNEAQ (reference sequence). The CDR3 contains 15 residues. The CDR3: CASSLVGQQRTEAFF. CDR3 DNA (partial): TGTGCCAGCAGCTTAGTTGGTCAGCAGAGGACTGAG.

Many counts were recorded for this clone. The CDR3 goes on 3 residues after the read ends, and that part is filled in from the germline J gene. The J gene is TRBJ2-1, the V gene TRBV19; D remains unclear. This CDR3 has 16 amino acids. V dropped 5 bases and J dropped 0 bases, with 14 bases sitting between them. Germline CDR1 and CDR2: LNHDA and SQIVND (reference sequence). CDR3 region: CASSSPLPSSYNEQFF. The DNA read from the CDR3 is TGTGCCAGTAGTTCCCCACTACCTAGCTCCTACAATGAG.

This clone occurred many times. Incomplete CDR3 DNA: TGTGCCTGGAGTGTACGGGGGGGAGGGGATACG. Translating it yields CAWSVRGGGDT. The entire CDR3 protein reads CAWSVRGGGDTQYF. The chain couples TRBV30 to TRBJ2-3, with 8 bases matching TRBD2. The read terminates 3 residues before the CDR3 end, so the remaining end is supplied by the germline J gene. The CDR3 spans 14 residues. Germline assignment: CDR1 GTSNPN and CDR2 SVGIG (reference sequence). With 0 bases clipped from V and 6 bases from J, the junction kept 5 bases outside the gene matches. The entire variable domain, with the rest obtained from reference TRBV30 and TRBJ2-3, is as follows: SQTIHQWPATLVQPVGSPLSLECTVEGTSNPNLYWYRQAAGRGLQLLFYSVGIGQISSEVPQNLSASRPQDRQFILSSKKLLLSDSGFYLCAWSVRGGGDTQYFGPGTRLTVL.

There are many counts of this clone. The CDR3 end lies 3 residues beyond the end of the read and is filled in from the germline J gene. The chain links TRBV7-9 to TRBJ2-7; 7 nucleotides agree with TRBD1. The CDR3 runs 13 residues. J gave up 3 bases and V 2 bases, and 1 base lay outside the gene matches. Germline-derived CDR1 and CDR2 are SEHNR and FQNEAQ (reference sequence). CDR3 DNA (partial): TGTGCCAGCAGCTTATCAGGGGGCTACGAG. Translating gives CASSLSGGYE. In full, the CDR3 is CASSLSGGYEQYF.

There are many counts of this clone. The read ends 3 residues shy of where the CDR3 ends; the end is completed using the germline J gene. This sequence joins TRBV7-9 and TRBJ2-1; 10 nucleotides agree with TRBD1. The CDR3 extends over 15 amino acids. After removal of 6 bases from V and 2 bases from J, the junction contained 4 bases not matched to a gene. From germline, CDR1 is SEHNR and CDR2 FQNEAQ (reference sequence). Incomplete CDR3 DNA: TGTGCCAGCAGTACCGGGACAGGGGCCTACAATGAG. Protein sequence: CASSTGTGAYNE. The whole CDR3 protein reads CASSTGTGAYNEQFF. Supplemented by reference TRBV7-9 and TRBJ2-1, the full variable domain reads DTGVSQNPRHKITKRGQNVTFRCDPISEHNRLYWYRQTLGQGPEFLTYFQNEAQLEKSRLLSDRFSAERPKGSFSTLEIQRTEQGDSAMYLCASSTGTGAYNEQFFGPGTRLTVL.

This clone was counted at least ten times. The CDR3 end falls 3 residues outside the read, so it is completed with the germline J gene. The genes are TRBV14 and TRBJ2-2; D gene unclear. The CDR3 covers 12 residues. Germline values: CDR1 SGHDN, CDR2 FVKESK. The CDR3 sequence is CASSRSTSGLFF. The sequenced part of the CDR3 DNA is TGTGCCAGCAGCCGATCAACCTCGGGG.

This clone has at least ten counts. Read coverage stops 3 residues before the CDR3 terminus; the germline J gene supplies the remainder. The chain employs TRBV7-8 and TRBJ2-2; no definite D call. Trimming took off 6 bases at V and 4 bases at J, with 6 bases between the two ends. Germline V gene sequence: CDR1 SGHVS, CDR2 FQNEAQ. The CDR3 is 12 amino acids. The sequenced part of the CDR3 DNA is TGTGCCAGCAGTTTCTCCACCGGGGAG. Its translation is CASSFSTGE. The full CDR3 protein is CASSFSTGELFF.

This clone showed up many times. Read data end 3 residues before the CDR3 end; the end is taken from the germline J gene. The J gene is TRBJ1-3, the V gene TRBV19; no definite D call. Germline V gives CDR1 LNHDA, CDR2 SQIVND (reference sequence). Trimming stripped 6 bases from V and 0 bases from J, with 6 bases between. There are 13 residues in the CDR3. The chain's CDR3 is CASRLGSGNTIYF. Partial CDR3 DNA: TGTGCCAGTAGGCTCGGCTCTGGAAACACC.

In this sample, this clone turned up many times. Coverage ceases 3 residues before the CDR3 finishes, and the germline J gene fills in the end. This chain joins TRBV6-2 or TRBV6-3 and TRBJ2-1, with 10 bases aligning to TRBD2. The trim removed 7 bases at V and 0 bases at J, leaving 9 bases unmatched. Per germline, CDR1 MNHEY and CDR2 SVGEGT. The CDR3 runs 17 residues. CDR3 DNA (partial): TGTGCCAGCAAGGTTGGAAGCGGGAGGGCCTCCTACAATGAG. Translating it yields CASKVGSGRASYNE. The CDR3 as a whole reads CASKVGSGRASYNEQFF.